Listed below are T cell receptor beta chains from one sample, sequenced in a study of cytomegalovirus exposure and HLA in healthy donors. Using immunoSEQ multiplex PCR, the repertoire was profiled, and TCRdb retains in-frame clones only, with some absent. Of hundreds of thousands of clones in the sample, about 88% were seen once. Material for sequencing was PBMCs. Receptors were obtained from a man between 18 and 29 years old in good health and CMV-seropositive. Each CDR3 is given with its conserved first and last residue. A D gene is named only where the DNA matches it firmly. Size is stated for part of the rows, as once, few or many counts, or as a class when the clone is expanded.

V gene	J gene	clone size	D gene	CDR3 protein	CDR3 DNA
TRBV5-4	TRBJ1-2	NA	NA	CASSLRRESGYTF	TGTGCCAGCAGCCTGAGAAGGGAATCGGGCTACACCTTC
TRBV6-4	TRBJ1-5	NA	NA	CASTGGGNQPQHF	TGTGCCAGCACGGGGGGTGGCAATCAGCCCCAGCATTTT
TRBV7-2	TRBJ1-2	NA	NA	CASSSALSNYGYTF	TGTGCCAGCAGTTCAGCCCTTTCTAACTATGGCTACACCTTC
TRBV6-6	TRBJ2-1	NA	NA	CAIPGRGYNEQFF	TGTGCCATACCAGGGAGGGGGTACAATGAGCAGTTCTTC
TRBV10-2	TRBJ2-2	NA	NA	CASNGIQNTGELFF	TGCGCCAGCAACGGGATTCAAAACACCGGGGAGCTGTTTTTT
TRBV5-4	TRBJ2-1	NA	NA	CASSPQGGGQGANEQFF	TGTGCCAGCAGCCCCCAGGGGGGAGGGCAGGGGGCTAATGAGCAGTTCTTC
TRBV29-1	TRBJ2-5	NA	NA	CSGRTAQETQYF	TGCAGCGGACGGACTGCCCAAGAGACCCAGTACTTC
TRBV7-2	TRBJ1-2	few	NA	CASSLIYYGYTF	TGTGCCAGCAGCCTTATTTACTATGGCTACACCTTC
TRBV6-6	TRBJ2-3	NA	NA	CASSSSSVSTDTQYF	TGTGCCAGCAGTTCCTCTAGCGTTAGCACAGATACGCAGTATTTT
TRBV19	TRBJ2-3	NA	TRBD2	CASRSGISTDTQYF	TGTGCCAGTAGAAGCGGGATAAGCACAGATACGCAGTATTTT
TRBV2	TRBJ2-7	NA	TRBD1	CASTELGQGVGEQYF	TGTGCCAGCACTGAACTGGGACAGGGGGTCGGCGAGCAGTACTTC
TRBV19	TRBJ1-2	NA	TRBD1	CASSTSTGTYGYTF	TGTGCCAGTAGTACCTCGACAGGGACCTATGGCTACACCTTC
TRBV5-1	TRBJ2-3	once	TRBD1	CASSLRGPGQGEDTQYF	TGCGCCAGCAGCTTGAGGGGGCCGGGACAGGGGGAAGATACGCAGTATTTT
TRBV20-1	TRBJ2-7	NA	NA	CSASILYEQYF	TGCAGTGCTAGCATTCTCTACGAGCAGTACTTC
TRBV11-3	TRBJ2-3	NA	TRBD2	CASSPGLAPDTQYF	TGTGCCAGCAGCCCTGGACTAGCGCCAGATACGCAGTATTTT
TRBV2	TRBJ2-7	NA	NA	CASSPRGGLSYEQYF	TGTGCCAGCAGCCCTAGGGGGGGCCTGTCCTACGAGCAGTACTTC
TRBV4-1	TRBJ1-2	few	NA	CASSQGPGAPAVGYTF	TGCGCCAGCAGCCAAGGCCCAGGGGCGCCCGCCGTAGGCTACACCTTC